A single sample gave rise to the 4 T cell receptor beta chains below, sequenced in a study of T-cell memory formation after mild COVID-19. One entry per CDR3 protein results from TCRdb running MiXCR on the 5' RACE reads. This sample has 290,000 or so distinct CDR3 sequences, with roughly a fifth found just once. Sequenced: PBMCs or a T cell subset sorted from them (not recorded which). These receptors were obtained from a man between 18 and 35 years old who had mild COVID-19 (a few samples of this study predate the infection). Cell type and time point are not known.

The chain employs TRBV21-1 and TRBJ1-1. TRBV21-1 is assigned pseudogene status. CDR3 length: 15 residues. The CDR3 reads CASSKGGTRNTEAFF. CDR3 nucleotides: TGTGCCAGCAGCAAGGGAGGGACTCGGAACACTGAAGCTTTCTTT.

This clonotype was seen more than once but under ten times. The chain has TRBV4-1 and TRBJ2-7; D not resolved. Per the germline V gene, CDR1 is MGHRA and CDR2 is YSYEKL. V lost 4 bases, J lost 0 bases, and 10 bases lay in between. This CDR3 is 14 amino acids long. In DNA form, the CDR3 reads TGCGCCAGCAGCCCACACACGGCCTCCTACGAGCAGTACGTC. Translation: CASSPHTASYEQYV.

The rearrangement joins TRBV4-2 to TRBJ2-3; 8 positions agree with TRBD2. The V and J ends lost 4 bases and 0 bases, in that order; junction bases with no gene match: 6. The CDR3 loop spans 16 amino acids. Germline CDR1 LGHNA, CDR2 YNFKEQ. CDR3 nucleotides: TGTGCCAGCAGCCTGGGCGGGGGGACTAGCACAGATACGCAGTATTTT. Its translation is CASSLGGGTSTDTQYF.

Only a few counts were recorded for this clonotype. The chain recombines TRBV20-1 with TRBJ2-1, with 9 bases aligning to TRBD2. With V trimmed by 3 bases and J by 0 bases, 12 bases remained unmatched. CDR3 length: 18 residues. CDR1 is DFQATT, CDR2 SNEGSKA, per germline (reference sequence). CDR3: CSARRATSGLTSYNEQFF. Written as DNA, the CDR3 is TGCAGTGCTAGGAGGGCGACTAGCGGCCTGACCTCCTACAATGAGCAGTTCTTC.